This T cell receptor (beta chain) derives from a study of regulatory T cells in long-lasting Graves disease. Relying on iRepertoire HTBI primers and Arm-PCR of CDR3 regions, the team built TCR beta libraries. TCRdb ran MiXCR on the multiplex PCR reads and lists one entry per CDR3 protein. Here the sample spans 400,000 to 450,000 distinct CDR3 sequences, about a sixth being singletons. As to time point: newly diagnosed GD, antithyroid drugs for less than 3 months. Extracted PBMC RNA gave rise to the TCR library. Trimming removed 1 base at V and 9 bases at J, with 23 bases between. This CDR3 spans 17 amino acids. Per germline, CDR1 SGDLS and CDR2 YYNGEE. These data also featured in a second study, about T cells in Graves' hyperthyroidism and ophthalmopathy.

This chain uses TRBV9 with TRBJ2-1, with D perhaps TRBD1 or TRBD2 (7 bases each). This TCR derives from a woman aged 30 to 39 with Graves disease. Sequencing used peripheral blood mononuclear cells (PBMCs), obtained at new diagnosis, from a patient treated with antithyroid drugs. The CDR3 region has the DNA TGTGCCAGCAGCGTATCAGGGGGGGGGGGACTAAACAGTGAGCAGTTCTTC. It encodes CASSVSGGGGLNSEQFF.